This record covers a single TCR beta chain. A far larger clone differs by one base, so this is likely a read error. The data originate from a study of shared clonotypes between healthy human individuals. Study-wide context: Every donor yielded three CD4 naive, three CD4 memory, two CD8 naive and one CD8 memory plate.

Replicate sorted-subset PCRs were loaded with roughly 200 ng DNA, about 28,000 T cell genomes. Some clones are missing from TCRdb's copy, which holds only in-frame ones; the method was immunoSEQ multiplex PCR. Of roughly 1,000,000 clones in the sample, about 80% were seen once. CDR3 size: 14 residues. Per germline, CDR1 SQVTM and CDR2 ANQGSEA. The sequence was collected from a man between 18 and 29 years old in good health. Some clones in this sample may be carry-over from other donors' samples. This chain links TRBV29-1 with TRBJ1-1; 9 bases map to TRBD1. The material sequenced was memory CD4+ T cells from PBMCs. Subset defined: CD45RA-negative fraction. The CDR3 DNA reads as TGCAGCGTCTGGGACAGGGACGTGAACGCTGAAGCTTTCTTT. Its protein is CSVWDRDVNAEAFF. Supplemented by reference TRBV29-1 and TRBJ1-1, the full variable domain reads SAVISQKPSRDICQRGTSLTIQCQVDSQVTMMFWYRQQPGQSLTLIATANQGSEATYESGFVIDKFPISRPNLTFSTLTVSNMSPEDSSIYLCSVWDRDVNAEAFFGQGTRLTVV.